This TCR beta chain was sequenced in a study of cytomegalovirus exposure and HLA in healthy donors. This clone was seen more than once but under ten times. Its antigen is not identified. The primer mix had 60 Vbeta and 13 Jbeta primers. Data came from immunoSEQ multiplex PCR; TCRdb stores just in-frame clones and leaves some out. The data hold some 110,000 clones, with roughly 79% observed a single time. CDR3 length equals 15 residues. V lost 6 bases and J lost 5; bases outside the gene matches: 7. CDR1 and CDR2 (germline): MDHEN, SYDVKM. The study, taken as a whole, reports: Per a prior analysis, the majority of TCR beta V segments were productive roughly 87% or roughly 30% of the time. CMV serostatus alone was available as immune exposure information.

The sample taken for sequencing was PBMCs. J is TRBJ2-7 and V is TRBV28; 13 bases are a match to TRBD2. The TCR sequence derives from a man between 60 and 75 years old in good health and CMV-seropositive. As DNA, the CDR3 is TGTGCCAGCAGCAGAGGGACTAGCGGGGATAACGAGCAGTACTTC. It translates to CASSRGTSGDNEQYF.